The 22 T cell receptor beta chains below all came from one sample that was sequenced in a study of T cell repertoires in cytomegalovirus infection. These TCRs are of unknown antigen specificity. Each CDR3 protein is one row after TCRdb ran MiXCR on the reads. The sample lists some 920,000 distinct CDR3 sequences, around 29% occurring once. Here the sequenced sample was cultured CD8+ T cells from PBMCs, taken from culture after CMV antigen stimulation. The receptors originated from a human donor in good health (CMV status not recorded). Some clones in this sample may be carry-over from other donors' samples.

There are a few counts of this clonotype. J is TRBJ2-7 and V is TRBV6-6, with 8 positions matching TRBD1. The germline V gene has CDR1 MNHNY and CDR2 SVGAGI (reference sequence). V shed 4 bases and J 2 bases; nucleotides not matched to a gene: 13. CDR3 length: 17 residues. CDR3 protein: CASSSLREDREAYEQYF. CDR3 coding DNA: TGTGCCAGCAGTTCCCTACGAGAGGACAGGGAGGCCTACGAGCAGTACTTC.

This clonotype showed up just a few times. The genes are TRBV19 and TRBJ2-1, with 12 bases matching TRBD2. The CDR3 sequence is 19 residues long. Looked up from germline, CDR1 is LNHDA and CDR2 is SQIVND (reference sequence). V trimming: 1 base; J trimming: 6 bases; junction bases outside the gene matches: 13. CDR3 in amino acids: CASSIGLAGGSPYTNEQFF. The DNA of the CDR3 is TGTGCCAGTAGTATAGGGCTAGCGGGGGGGAGCCCCTACACCAATGAGCAGTTCTTC.

This clonotype was counted many times. This chain links TRBV7-2 with TRBJ1-1; D remains ambiguous. Per germline, CDR1 SGHTA and CDR2 FQGNSA. The ends were cut back, 8 bases at V and 4 bases at J, with 5 bases in the middle. This CDR3 is 10 amino acids long. CDR3 amino acids: CASGSTEAFF. The CDR3 DNA reads TGTGCCAGCGGCAGCACTGAAGCTTTCTTT.

Only a few counts were recorded for this clonotype. The J gene is TRBJ2-1, the V gene TRBV10-3, with 8 bases aligning to TRBD2. The CDR3 is 15 amino acids. J lost 2 bases, V lost 2 bases, and 2 bases had no gene match. Germline-derived CDR1 and CDR2 are ENHRY and SYGVKD. CDR3 nucleotides: TGTGCCATCAGTGAGCCGGGAGGGACCTACAATGAGCAGTTCTTC. It specifies CAISEPGGTYNEQFF.

There are many counts of this clonotype. The chain links TRBV7-2 to TRBJ2-7; D might be TRBD2 (6 bases). Trimming stripped 5 bases from V and 0 bases from J, with 11 bases between. This CDR3 contains 14 residues. The V gene's germline CDR1 is SGHTA and CDR2 FQGNSA. The CDR3 protein is CASSLLGGSYEQYV. CDR3 bases: TGTGCCAGCAGCCTCCTCGGGGGCTCCTACGAGCAGTACGTC.

The chain is built from TRBV14 and TRBJ1-2; D call uncertain. CDR3 length: 16 residues. V was trimmed by 0 bases and J by 1 base, leaving 12 bases between them. The germline V gene encodes CDR1 SGHDN and CDR2 FVKESK. The CDR3 is CASSQDPRQLNYGYTF. Here the CDR3 DNA reads TGTGCCAGCAGCCAAGACCCCCGGCAGCTTAACTATGGCTACACCTTC.

The V and J genes are TRBV6-2 or TRBV6-3 and TRBJ1-1; TRBD1 matches at 9 bases. CDR1 and CDR2 from the germline V gene are MNHEY and SVGEGT. With V trimmed by 4 bases and J by 5 bases, 5 bases remained unmatched. The CDR3 is 14 amino acids. The CDR3 loop is CASSSTGGPTEAFF. The DNA for the CDR3 is TGTGCCAGCAGTTCGACAGGGGGGCCAACTGAAGCTTTCTTT.

The genes are TRBV4-1 and TRBJ1-5, with a possible D match to TRBD1 (5 bases). The CDR3 has 15 residues. The V and J ends lost 0 bases and 6 bases respectively, with 12 bases between them. Germline values: CDR1 MGHRA, CDR2 YSYEKL. CDR3 region: CASSQEGETAQPQHF. In DNA, the CDR3 is TGCGCCAGCAGCCAAGAAGGGGAGACGGCTCAGCCCCAGCATTTT.

This clonotype was counted between two and nine times. The V and J genes are TRBV29-1 and TRBJ1-1; D perhaps matches TRBD1 (5 bases). The CDR3 totals 12 residues. V lost 7 bases to trimming and J lost 0 bases, with 9 bases between them. Germline lookup yields CDR1 SQVTM and CDR2 ANQGSEA. The CDR3 is CSGGRLNTEAFF. The CDR3 DNA reads as TGCAGCGGGGGACGGCTGAACACTGAAGCTTTCTTT.

The V gene is TRBV19, the J gene TRBJ1-5; D perhaps matches TRBD1 (5 bases). V was clipped by 5 bases and J by 11 bases, with 16 bases between them. Germline V CDR1 and CDR2: LNHDA, SQIVND (reference sequence). CDR3 length equals 13 residues. The CDR3 nucleotides read TGTGCCAGTAGTCGGGACCATGGAGAGGCCCAGCATTTT. It codes for CASSRDHGEAQHF.

The genes are TRBV6-2 or TRBV6-3 and TRBJ2-4; possibly TRBD2 for D (6 bases). CDR3 length equals 14 residues. Germline V lookup: CDR1 MNHEY, CDR2 SVGEGT. V shed 2 bases and J shed 7 bases, with 12 bases lying between them. The CDR3 here is CASSYNGAGNIQYF. CDR3 DNA sequence: TGTGCCAGCAGTTACAACGGTGCGGGGAACATTCAGTACTTC.

This clonotype was detected a few times. The chain has TRBV10-3 and TRBJ2-7, with D perhaps given as TRBD1 or TRBD2 (5 bases each). Trimming removed 5 bases from V and 7 bases from J, with 15 bases in between. The germline V gene has CDR1 ENHRY and CDR2 SYGVKD. The CDR3 length is 13 residues. In DNA, the CDR3 is TGTGCCATCAGTCGGGGACCTCTAAAGGAGCAGTACGTC. It is translated as CAISRGPLKEQYV.

The genes are TRBV6-2 or TRBV6-3 and TRBJ2-1; D is tentatively TRBD1 or TRBD2 (5 bases each). The CDR3 totals 15 residues. Trimming took 0 bases from V and 2 from J, leaving 8 bases between them. Looked up from germline, CDR1 is MNHEY and CDR2 is SVGEGT. CDR3 sequence reads: CASSYSGEPYNEQFF. The CDR3 coding sequence is TGTGCCAGCAGTTACTCGGGGGAGCCCTACAATGAGCAGTTCTTC.

The chain combines TRBV14 with TRBJ2-1; D unclear. The germline V gene encodes CDR1 SGHDN and CDR2 FVKESK. Trimming removed 4 bases from V and 6 bases from J, with 13 bases in between. The CDR3 spans 14 residues. Here the CDR3 DNA reads TGTGCCAGCAGCCCCGAGAGGCGAGGCAATGAGCAGTTCTTC. The encoded protein is CASSPERRGNEQFF.

The rearrangement joins TRBV11-3 to TRBJ2-2; TRBD1 matches 7 bases. The CDR3 is made up of 17 amino acids. CDR1 is SGHNT and CDR2 is YENEEA in the germline V gene. The trim removed 2 bases at V and 2 bases at J, leaving 8 bases unmatched. CDR3 DNA sequence: TGTGCCAGCAGCTTACGTCCCGGGACAGAAAACACCGGGGAGCTGTTTTTT. This encodes CASSLRPGTENTGELFF. The full variable domain, its missing parts supplied by reference TRBV11-3 and TRBJ2-2, is EAGVVQSPRYKIIEKKQPVAFWCNPISGHNTLYWYLQNLGQGPELLIRYENEEAVDDSQLPKDRFSAERLKGVDSTLKIQPAELGDSAVYLCASSLRPGTENTGELFFGEGSRLTVL.

The J gene is TRBJ2-7, the V gene TRBV6-6; D possibly uses TRBD1 or TRBD2 (5 bases each). Germline CDR1 reads MNHNY; CDR2 reads SVGAGI (reference sequence). The CDR3 length is 17 residues. Trimming removed 2 bases at V and 3 bases at J, with 20 bases between. DNA of the CDR3: TGTGCCAGCAGTTACGACAGAGGGATCCCTGGCCTCTACGAGCAGTACGTC. This gives the protein CASSYDRGIPGLYEQYV.

In its sample, this clonotype was seen many times. One end of the junction does not line up with germline, which may come from a read error. The chain couples TRBV7-8 to TRBJ2-5, with TRBD1 as a possible D gene (5 bases). This CDR3 spans 11 amino acids. In germline, CDR1 is SGHVS, CDR2 FQNEAQ. CDR3 region: CASSLEYRLDF. CDR3 sequence (DNA): TGTGCCAGCAGCTTAGAATACAGGTTGGACTTC.

This clonotype was seen only a few times. The gene calls are TRBV7-6 and TRBJ2-7; D gene unclear. Per the germline V gene, CDR1 is SGHVS and CDR2 is FNYEAQ. The germline V and J ends were trimmed by 9 bases and 0 bases, with 12 bases remaining between them. This CDR3 region has 13 residues. CDR3 coding DNA: TGTGCCAGTACATTGGGTAGCTCCTACGAGCAGTACTTC. This encodes CASTLGSSYEQYF. The whole variable domain, remainder taken from reference TRBV7-6 and TRBJ2-7, is GAGVSQSPRYKVTKRGQDVALRCDPISGHVSLYWYRQALGQGPEFLTYFNYEAQQDKSGLPNDRFSAERPEGSISTLTIQRTEQRDSAMYRCASTLGSSYEQYFGPGTRLTVT.

The J gene is TRBJ2-6, the V gene TRBV7-3, with TRBD1 matching 7 bases. The CDR3 has 16 amino acids. From germline, CDR1 is SGHTA and CDR2 FQGTGA. Germline trimming cut 3 bases from V and 0 bases from J; bases unmatched to any gene: 2. CDR3 bases: TGTGCCAGCAGCTTTTCAGGGGGCTCTGGGGCCAACGTCCTGACTTTC. Encoded protein: CASSFSGGSGANVLTF.

This clonotype was seen a handful of times. This chain connects TRBV27 to TRBJ1-6; D is possibly TRBD1 (5 bases). The CDR3 consists of 13 residues. Per the germline V gene, CDR1 is MNHEY and CDR2 is SMNVEV (reference sequence). V was cut by 4 bases and J by 9 bases, with 10 bases left in between. The CDR3 here is CASSWQGASPLHF. In nucleotides, the CDR3 is TGTGCCAGCAGTTGGCAGGGTGCTTCACCCCTCCACTTT.

This chain joins TRBV18 and TRBJ2-7, with TRBD1 matching 8 bases. The CDR3 covers 15 residues. With V trimmed by 6 bases and J by 3 bases, 10 bases remained unmatched. The germline gives CDR1 KGHSH, CDR2 LQKENI. CDR3 sequence (DNA): TGTGCCAGCTCGGGACAGGACGATCCCTACTACGAGCAGTACGTC. It yields the protein CASSGQDDPYYEQYV.

This clonotype was seen a few times. This chain uses TRBV7-9 with TRBJ1-4, with D maybe TRBD1 (6 bases). Trimming took off 5 bases at V and 0 bases at J, with 16 bases between the two ends. The V gene's germline CDR1 is SEHNR and CDR2 FQNEAQ (reference sequence). CDR3 length: 17 residues. CDR3 protein: CASSGAGDAATNEKLFF. The CDR3 DNA is TGTGCCAGCAGCGGGGCAGGGGACGCCGCAACTAATGAAAAACTGTTTTTT. Using reference TRBV7-9 and TRBJ1-4 for the parts outside the CDR3, the full variable domain is DTGVSQNPRHKITKRGQNVTFRCDPISEHNRLYWYRQTLGQGPEFLTYFQNEAQLEKSRLLSDRFSAERPKGSFSTLEIQRTEQGDSAMYLCASSGAGDAATNEKLFFGSGTQLSVL.